The next 30 T cell receptor beta chains were all read from a single sample in a study of CD8+CD57+ T cells in acquired aplastic anemia. According to the study, genomic DNA was the template for TCR beta VDJ and CDR3 profiling. TCRdb fed the reads into MiXCR, producing one record per CDR3 protein. The sample yields hundreds of thousands of distinct CDR3 sequences, approximately 32% seen once. Only patients with CD8+CD57+ cell expansion on flow cytometry were chosen for sequencing. The sequenced material came from sorted CD4+, CD8+, or CD8+CD57+ T cells (not recorded which) from PBMCs. The origin of the receptors is a human donor with aplastic anemia.

This clonotype was detected ten times or more. The rearrangement joins TRBV7-2 to TRBJ1-5; D ambiguous. CDR3 size: 13 residues. CDR1 is SGHTA, CDR2 FQGNSA, per germline. Trimming removed 4 bases at V and 5 bases at J, with 9 bases between. The CDR3 sequence: CASSSTSYQPQHF. CDR3 sequence (DNA): TGTGCCAGCAGCTCCACCTCCTATCAGCCCCAGCATTTT.

The chain joins TRBV6-1 to TRBJ1-5; D gene unclear. This CDR3 is built from 15 residues. Trimming pared 1 base from V and 4 bases from J, leaving 11 bases between. The germline gives CDR1 MNHNS, CDR2 SASEGT. The CDR3 here is CASSEGADWNQPQHF. The CDR3 DNA reads as TGTGCCAGCAGTGAAGGGGCAGACTGGAATCAGCCCCAGCATTTT.

The chain uses TRBV7-3 and TRBJ2-2; 9 bases align to TRBD2. This CDR3 is 17 amino acids long. Germline V gene sequence: CDR1 SGHTA, CDR2 FQGTGA. J lost 0 bases, V lost 5 bases, and 7 bases had no gene match. CDR3 DNA sequence: TGTGCCAGCAGCCGTAGTAGCGGGAGCCCGAACACCGGGGAGCTGTTTTTT. Amino acid sequence: CASSRSSGSPNTGELFF.

This clonotype has a handful of counts. V gene TRBV4-2 combines with J gene TRBJ2-7, with TRBD2 identical over 11 bases. The germline V gene encodes CDR1 LGHNA and CDR2 YNFKEQ. V lost 4 bases, J lost 4 bases, and 9 bases stayed unmatched. The length of the CDR3 is 16 residues. The CDR3 bases are TGTGCCAGCAGCCTCACGACTAGCGGGATCTTATACGAGCAGTACTTC. Protein: CASSLTTSGILYEQYF.

This clonotype occurred a few times. The chain joins TRBV2 to TRBJ2-6, with D perhaps TRBD1 or TRBD2 (6 bases each). V dropped 3 bases and J dropped 1 base, with 13 bases sitting between them. The CDR3 runs 17 residues. Looked up from germline, CDR1 is SNHLY and CDR2 is FYNNEI. For the CDR3, the DNA is TGTGCCAGCAGTGAGCATTGGGGGGCGTCTGGGGCCAACGTCCTGACTTTC. Protein: CASSEHWGASGANVLTF.

With respect to this clonotype: A much more abundant neighbour one base away suggests this may be a read error. The CDR3 ends on some other residue instead of the conserved phenylalanine or tryptophan, so this is likely a read error. The gene calls are TRBV6-1 and TRBJ2-7, with D tentatively TRBD1 (5 bases). Germline loops: CDR1 MNHNS, CDR2 SASEGT. Trimming took 6 bases from V and 6 from J, leaving 18 bases between them. This CDR3 spans 14 amino acids. In nucleotides, the CDR3 is TGTGCCAGCAGGATCCAGGGCGGTAGGATCGAGCAGTACCTC. This translates into CASRIQGGRIEQYL.

This clonotype was counted ten times or more. The chain employs TRBV20-1 and TRBJ2-5, with a possible D match to TRBD2 (6 bases). The CDR3 has 13 amino acids. The germline V and J ends were trimmed by 5 bases and 4 bases, with 14 bases remaining between them. Looked up from germline, CDR1 is DFQATT and CDR2 is SNEGSKA (reference sequence). The CDR3 DNA reads as TGCAGTGCTGCCCCCCGGGGGAGAGAGACCCAGTACTTC. Its protein is CSAAPRGRETQYF.

On this clonotype itself: A read error may explain this, as a much larger clone is one base away. The chain links TRBV13 to TRBJ2-5; the D call may be TRBD1 or TRBD2 (5 bases each). The CDR3 has 13 amino acids. V was pared by 5 bases and J by 5 bases, with 12 bases between. The germline CDR1 and CDR2 sequences are PRHDT and FYEKMQ (reference sequence). This chain's CDR3 is CASSTRGVETQYF. CDR3 nucleotides: TGTGCCAGCAGCACCCGGGGCGTGGAGACCCAGTACTTC. Based on the CDR3 plus reference TRBV13 and TRBJ2-5, the full variable domain is AAGVIQSPRHLIKEKRETATLKCYPIPRHDTVYWYQQGPGQDPQFLISFYEKMQSDKGSIPDRFSAQQFSDYHSELNMSSLELGDSALYFCASSTRGVETQYFGPGTRLLVL.

V usage is TRBV20-1 and J usage is TRBJ2-3, with TRBD2 identical over 12 bases. Trimming took 5 bases from V and 5 from J; bases not matched to a gene: 11. This CDR3 contains 16 residues. Germline loops: CDR1 DFQATT, CDR2 SNEGSKA (reference sequence). The CDR3 coding sequence is TGCAGTGCTGGAATACTCACTAGCGGGAGGAAAGATACGCAGTATTTT. Translated: CSAGILTSGRKDTQYF.

This chain's CDR3 is CASREIMGAGQPQHF. CDR3 in DNA: TGTGCCAGCAGAGAGATAATGGGGGCTGGGCAGCCCCAGCATTTT. This chain links TRBV2 with TRBJ1-5; TRBD1 is a possible D gene (6 bases). V shed 6 bases and J shed 7 bases, with 19 bases lying between them. Germline CDR1 is SNHLY and CDR2 is FYNNEI. CDR3 length equals 15 residues.

This sequence joins TRBV6-1 and TRBJ1-5; 7 bases align to TRBD1. CDR1 and CDR2 (germline): MNHNS, SASEGT. CDR3 length: 16 amino acids. Trimming at V came to 5 bases and at J to 6 bases, leaving 13 bases not matched to a gene. CDR3 sequence reads: CASSPSLGRGLQPQHF. CDR3 in DNA: TGTGCCAGCAGTCCCTCCCTGGGGAGGGGGCTTCAGCCCCAGCATTTT.

This clonotype was observed at least ten times. The rearrangement links TRBV11-2 to TRBJ2-3; D not certain. V lost 5 bases and J 2 bases, leaving 14 bases between the germline ends. The CDR3 covers 15 residues. Germline-derived CDR1 and CDR2 are SGHAT and FQNNGV. CDR3 residues: CASSRSGTATDTQYF. CDR3 coding DNA: TGTGCCAGCAGCAGATCCGGTACAGCCACAGATACGCAGTATTTT.

There are many counts of this clonotype. V usage is TRBV6-1 and J usage is TRBJ1-6; 7 bases map to TRBD1. CDR3 size: 14 residues. The junction had 9 bases not matched to a gene; V was cut back by 6 bases and J by 10 bases. Per germline, CDR1 MNHNS and CDR2 SASEGT. CDR3 in amino acids: CASRPDRPGSPLHF. The DNA of the CDR3 is TGTGCCAGCAGACCGGACAGGCCGGGGTCACCCCTCCACTTT.

This clonotype was counted at least ten times. The chain is built from TRBV9 and TRBJ1-3; a possible D gene is TRBD1 (5 bases). The CDR3 contains 17 residues. V was pared by 2 bases and J by 2 bases, with 17 bases between. Germline CDR1 and CDR2: SGDLS and YYNGEE. CDR3 sequence reads: CASSVVGGGTTGNTIYF. In DNA, the CDR3 is TGTGCCAGCAGCGTCGTGGGGGGGGGTACCACTGGAAACACCATATATTTT.

Notes on this clonotype: The junction departs from the called germline gene at one end, perhaps through a read error. The chain couples TRBV10-3 to TRBJ2-7; 11 bases are shared with TRBD1. In germline, CDR1 is ENHRY, CDR2 SYGVKD. This CDR3 is built from 15 residues. CDR3 sequence: CASSYPGQGVYEQYF. The CDR3 DNA reads TGTGCCAGCAGTTACCCGGGACAGGGGGTTTACGAGCAGTACTTC.

This clonotype occurred a few times. This sequence joins TRBV15 and TRBJ1-2; D may be TRBD1 (6 bases). CDR3 length equals 13 residues. Germline CDR1 is LNHNV and CDR2 is YYDKDF (reference sequence). V was pared by 0 bases and J by 8 bases, with 10 bases between. The chain's CDR3 is CATSREGARGYTF. The DNA of the CDR3 is TGTGCCACCAGCAGAGAGGGGGCGAGAGGCTACACCTTC.

This sequence joins TRBV20-1 and TRBJ2-1; tentative D call: TRBD1 (6 bases). CDR3 length equals 16 residues. Germline V gene data show CDR1 as DFQATT and CDR2 as SNEGSKA (reference sequence). The V end lost 3 bases, the J end lost 4 bases, and 19 bases lay between the germline ends. Here the CDR3 reads CSARGETGTSYNEQFF. The CDR3 DNA is TGCAGTGCTAGGGGCGAGACAGGAACGTCTTACAATGAGCAGTTCTTC.

V gene TRBV7-3 combines with J gene TRBJ2-5; tentative D call: TRBD1 (7 bases). Germline values: CDR1 SGHTA, CDR2 FQGTGA. CDR3 length equals 13 residues. V shed 5 bases and J shed 5 bases, with 12 bases lying between them. CDR3 DNA: TGTGCCAGCAGCCAGGGGGGAGATGAGACCCAGTACTTC. It codes for CASSQGGDETQYF.

CDR3 residues: CASSLTRGGDRSYIQYF. The CDR3 nucleotides are TGTGCCAGCAGCTTGACCCGGGGCGGGGACAGGTCTTACATTCAGTACTTC. The chain carries TRBV5-4 and TRBJ2-4, with TRBD1 matching 8 bases. Germline V CDR1 and CDR2: SGHNT, YYREEE (reference sequence). V trimming: 1 base; J trimming: 8 bases; junction bases outside the gene matches: 14. The CDR3 totals 17 residues.

Comment on this clonotype: Given the absence of the conserved phenylalanine or tryptophan at the CDR3 end, a read error is likely. The limits of the CDR3 on the DNA are not certain, so only TCRdb's listed CDR3 is given. The chain employs TRBV2 and TRBJ1-2. Germline CDR1 is SNHLY and CDR2 is FYNNEI. The CDR3 totals 9 residues, both ends included. CDR3 loop: CASSSPDTY.

This rearrangement joins TRBV10-3 to TRBJ1-1; tentatively, D is TRBD1 (6 bases). The CDR3 runs to 14 residues. V was shortened by 6 bases and J by 6 bases, with 17 bases between the two germline ends. Germline CDR1 and CDR2: ENHRY and SYGVKD. CDR3 in DNA: TGTGCCATCAGGCAGGACAGTGGGACCTCTGAAGCTTTCTTT. Protein: CAIRQDSGTSEAFF.

In its sample, this clonotype was seen a few times. The rearrangement uses TRBV5-1 and TRBJ2-3; the D gene is possibly TRBD1 (6 bases). The V gene lost 4 bases and the J gene lost 0 bases, with 15 bases spanning the gap. CDR3 size: 16 residues. Germline values: CDR1 SGHRS, CDR2 YFSETQ. The DNA for the CDR3 is TGCGCCAGCAGCACGGAATACAGGGCTAGCACAGATACGCAGTATTTT. Protein sequence: CASSTEYRASTDTQYF.

V gene TRBV20-1 combines with J gene TRBJ2-7; the D gene is possibly TRBD2 (7 bases). V lost 6 bases, J lost 5 bases, and 23 bases lay in between. The CDR3 extends over 15 amino acids. Per the germline V gene, CDR1 is DFQATT and CDR2 is SNEGSKA (reference sequence). CDR3 DNA: TGCAGTGCAAATAGGGAGGGGGGTGTTCGGAACGAGCAGTACTTC. Its protein product is CSANREGGVRNEQYF.

Details on this clonotype: One junction end disagrees with the germline gene, perhaps due to a read error. CDR3 residues: CVSSATSGSTDTQYF. CDR3 bases: TGTGTCAGCAGCGCCACTAGCGGGAGCACAGATACGCAGTATTTT. The rearrangement links TRBV7-3 to TRBJ2-3; TRBD2 matches at 9 bases. This CDR3 spans 15 amino acids. Germline CDR1 reads SGHTA; CDR2 reads FQGTGA.

This clonotype was seen a few times. The CDR3 loop reads CASSSPGWGDTQYF. The CDR3 nucleotides read TGTGCCAGCAGCTCACCAGGTTGGGGAGATACGCAGTATTTT. The V call is TRBV7-9, the J call TRBJ2-3; D gene uncertain. Germline values: CDR1 SEHNR, CDR2 FQNEAQ (reference sequence). The V end lost 4 bases, the J end lost 5 bases, and 13 bases lay between the germline ends. The length of the CDR3 is 14 residues.

The CDR3 is CASSGLGQNSEQFF. The CDR3 bases are TGTGCCAGTAGTGGGCTAGGCCAAAACAGTGAGCAGTTCTTC. The rearrangement uses TRBV19 and TRBJ2-1; D is unresolved. The CDR3 is 14 amino acids. The ends were cut back, 5 bases at V and 9 bases at J, with 17 bases in the middle. Germline V gives CDR1 LNHDA, CDR2 SQIVND (reference sequence).

This clonotype was detected only a few times. The rearrangement joins TRBV7-9 to TRBJ2-5, with TRBD2 matching over 7 bases. Unmatched junction bases numbered 3, after V lost 0 bases and J lost 2 bases. This CDR3 spans 15 amino acids. Looked up from germline, CDR1 is SEHNR and CDR2 is FQNEAQ (reference sequence). The CDR3 DNA is TGTGCCAGCAGCTTAGCGGGGGGGGGACAAGAGACCCAGTACTTC. Translating gives CASSLAGGGQETQYF.

This clonotype has ten or more counts. CDR3 region: CAISVRGSYEQYF. CDR3 nucleotide sequence: TGTGCCATCAGCGTACGGGGCTCCTACGAGCAGTACTTC. This chain links TRBV10-3 with TRBJ2-7; a weak D match, TRBD2 (5 bases). This CDR3 spans 13 amino acids. The germline CDR1 and CDR2 sequences are ENHRY and SYGVKD. V lost 6 bases, J lost 0 bases, and 9 bases lay in between.

A note on this clonotype: Given a much more abundant clone one base away, this may be a read error. J is TRBJ1-1 and V is TRBV7-2; TRBD1 might be the D (6 bases). CDR1 and CDR2 (germline): SGHTA, FQGNSA. This CDR3 has 13 residues. Trimming removed 2 bases at V and 8 bases at J, with 12 bases between. CDR3 nucleotide sequence: TGTGCCAGCAGCTTACTCGGGGGCAGGGAAGCTTTCTTT. Residues: CASSLLGGREAFF.

This clonotype occurred many times. V and J are TRBV5-1 and TRBJ2-5; 8 bases match TRBD2. CDR1 SGHRS and CDR2 YFSETQ come from the germline V gene. The CDR3 runs to 15 residues. V lost 2 bases to trimming and J lost 1 base; unmatched junction nucleotides: 4. The CDR3 sequence: CASSFYLAGQETQYF. CDR3 nucleotides: TGCGCCAGCAGCTTCTACCTAGCGGGCCAAGAGACCCAGTACTTC.